The TCR beta chain described here comes from a study of T cell responses to AZD1222 COVID-19 vaccine (TCRdb year 2021). Regarding the complete study: Because spike-specific TCR depth and breadth did not differ between the two schedules, AZD1222 recipients who got a second dose at roughly 4 weeks were pooled with those who got a second dose at roughly 12 weeks. TCR sequencing was performed for over 230 trial participants, of whom about 200 were given two doses of AZD1222 and approximately 25 were given two doses of MenACWY control vaccine. Trial participants were enrolled into age subgroups of 18-55, 56-69 and 70-plus years, which contained about 150, 27 and 61 TCR-sequenced participants, respectively.

This clone occurred a few times. No antigen is known for it. Base qualities are not at hand, and no much larger clone is one base apart. The CDR3 regions of human TCRbeta chains were analyzed by immunosequencing. The study's processing was this. TCRs in the repertoires were matched against a reference library of SARS-CoV-2-specific TCRs that had been generated with the MIRA antigen-specificity platform. Breadth was defined as the fraction of unique TCRs that were SARS-CoV-2-associated. Depth was defined as the fraction of total T cells that were SARS-CoV-2-associated. Each spike-specific TCR was assigned to its reactive spike region and to a CD4 or CD8 class using the MIRA data. Log10-transformed breadth and depth values were compared by one-way ANOVA with Sidak's multiple comparisons tests. The immuneACCESS repertoire file appears here via TCRdb, limited to in-frame rearrangements. These files lack a portion of the clones; in checked studies, under half of the deficit traces to unresolved V genes, and the cause of the others is not known. V and J calls and clone size are as listed in that table; D and trimming were resolved from the DNA. The sample records about 140,000 clones, over 75% of which are singletons. Of the sample, roughly 1.7% is held by the ten largest clones.

The CDR3, from cysteine to phenylalanine, totals 16 residues. Here the CDR3 DNA is all that survives: 48 bases in frame from base 1. The time point label on this specimen signifies: baseline before first vaccination. Vaccinee samples came from UK trials COV001 and COV002, including a single-blind randomized controlled phase 2/3 trial of AZD1222 (ChAdOx1 nCoV-19) in healthy adults. Trial participant PBMC samples were collected at day 0 and day 28 after the second dose for TCRbeta chain sequencing. Study-wide conclusions, independent of this receptor: A significant rise in spike-specific TCR breadth and depth was observed after two AZD1222 doses relative to day 0 and relative to MenACWY recipients. Because no samples from the day 14 peak response were available, repertoires could be characterized only after the peak T cell response. Participants were mostly white British and included more females than males, and it was suggested by the authors that clonal diversity may have been underestimated. Conclusions about previously exposed vaccinees were limited because only six or seven AZD1222 recipients were SARS-CoV-2 seropositive at baseline. The vaccine-associated CD4 TCRs covered the entire spike protein, and the dominant responses fell in regions 160-218 and 743-854. The 56-69-year group was small, and its depth increase did not reach significance, likely because of low power. Reportedly, almost half of the unique spike-specific TCRs recognized epitopes lying outside the regions that are mutated in the B.1.351 and B.1.1.7 variants.

The source is an adult in good health. Sequenced here: peripheral blood, sampled on day 0 of AZD1222 vaccination. The rearrangement combines TRBV21-1 with TRBJ2-6; the table names TRBD1, a call not compared with the DNA. TRBV21-1 is a pseudogene locus. In nucleotides, the sequence is TGTGCCAGCCGGGACAGGGGCAGCTCTGGGGCCAACGTCCTGACTTTC. It specifies CASRDRGSSGANVLTF.